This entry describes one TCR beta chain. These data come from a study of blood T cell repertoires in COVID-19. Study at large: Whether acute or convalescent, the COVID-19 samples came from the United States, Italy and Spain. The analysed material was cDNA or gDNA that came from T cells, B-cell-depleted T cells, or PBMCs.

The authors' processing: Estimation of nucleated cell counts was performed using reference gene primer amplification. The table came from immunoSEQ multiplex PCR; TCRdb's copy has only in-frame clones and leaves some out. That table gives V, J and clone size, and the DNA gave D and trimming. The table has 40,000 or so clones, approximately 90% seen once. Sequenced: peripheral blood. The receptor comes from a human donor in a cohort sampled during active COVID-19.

CDR3 protein: CASSQGGLNTEAFF. DNA of the CDR3: TGCGCCAGCAGCCAGGGGGGGCTGAACACTGAAGCTTTCTTT. This chain links TRBV4-3 with TRBJ1-1; a possible D gene is TRBD1 (6 bases). V was shortened by 3 bases and J by 0 bases, with 8 bases between the two germline ends. The CDR3 length is 14 residues. CDR1 is LGHNA, CDR2 YSLEER, per germline.